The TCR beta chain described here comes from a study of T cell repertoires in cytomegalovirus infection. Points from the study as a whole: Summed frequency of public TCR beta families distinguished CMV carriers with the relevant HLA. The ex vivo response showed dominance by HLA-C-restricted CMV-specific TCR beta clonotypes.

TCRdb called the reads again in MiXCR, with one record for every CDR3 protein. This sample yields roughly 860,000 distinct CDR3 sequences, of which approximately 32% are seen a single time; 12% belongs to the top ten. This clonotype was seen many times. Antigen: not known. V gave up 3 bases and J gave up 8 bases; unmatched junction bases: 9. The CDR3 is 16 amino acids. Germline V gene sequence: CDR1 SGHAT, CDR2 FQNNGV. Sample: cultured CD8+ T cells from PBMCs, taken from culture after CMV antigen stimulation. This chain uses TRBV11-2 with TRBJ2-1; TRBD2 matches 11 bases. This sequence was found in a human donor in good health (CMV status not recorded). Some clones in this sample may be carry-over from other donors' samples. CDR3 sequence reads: CASSLDTSGGDYEQFF. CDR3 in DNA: TGTGCCAGCAGCTTGGACACTAGCGGGGGAGACTATGAGCAGTTCTTC. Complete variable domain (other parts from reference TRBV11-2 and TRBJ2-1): EAGVAQSPRYKIIEKRQSVAFWCNPISGHATLYWYQQILGQGPKLLIQFQNNGVVDDSQLPKDRFSAERLKGVDSTLKIQPAKLEDSAVYLCASSLDTSGGDYEQFFGPGTRLTVL.